A selection of T cell receptor beta chains follows, all from one sample in a study of type 1 regulatory T cells. Their target antigens are unknown. TCRdb re-called the reads through MiXCR, storing one row per CDR3 protein. The repertoire includes fewer than 30,000 distinct CDR3 sequences, 55% to 80% of them detected once, and approximately 14% sits in the top ten. Sequencing used cultured T cells, either the whole culture or a sorted T cell fraction (not recorded which). These receptors were obtained from a human donor in good health. CDR3s include the opening cysteine and the closing phenylalanine or tryptophan.

V gene	J gene	CDR3 protein
TRBV28	TRBJ2-3	CASSFSNTDTQYF
TRBV4-2	TRBJ1-1	CASSQDPKGATEAFF
TRBV18	TRBJ2-1	CASSPRPQGEWGSEQFF
TRBV6-2/TRBV6-3	TRBJ2-3	CASISFGDTQYF
TRBV9	TRBJ1-1	CASSVRHSGEAFF
TRBV19	TRBJ1-1	CASSYRDRVGAFF
TRBV6-5	TRBJ1-6	CASSRGTGDLSSSYNSPLHF
TRBV3-1	TRBJ1-6	CASSSTGTGADSPLHF
TRBV10-2	TRBJ1-2	CASSSTRGQGGGYTF
TRBV5-1	TRBJ1-1	CASSLRANTEAFF
TRBV10-3	TRBJ2-1	CAISETGLPTSGRGEQFF
TRBV5-6	TRBJ1-5	CASSSSLVQPQHF
TRBV2	TRBJ2-7	CASSWDRMSSYEQYF
TRBV7-9	TRBJ2-2	CASRPLVGLFF
TRBV28	TRBJ1-1	CASGTMNTEAFF
TRBV12-3/TRBV12-4	TRBJ2-5	CASSLRQGGTQYF
TRBV28	TRBJ2-2	CASSSPGQRTGELFF
TRBV7-2	TRBJ1-1	CASSLGILNTEAFF